One TCR beta chain is described in this entry. This specimen belongs to a study of blood T cells in healthy people across ages. For the study at large: Template-switching capture recovered about one barcoded beta molecule per two T cells.

Next came a second PCR, run for roughly 6 to 11 cycles, which used a sample-barcoded 5' primer along with a J-beta primer mix. TCRdb analysed the 5' RACE reads with MiXCR anew, one entry per CDR3 protein. Here the sample spans 700,000 to 1,000,000 distinct CDR3 sequences, 40% to 50% being singletons. Germline assignment: CDR1 DFQATT and CDR2 SNEGSKA (reference sequence). The V and J ends lost 5 bases and 6 bases, in that order; junction bases with no gene match: 10. This CDR3 comprises 14 residues. Aged about 6 to 100, donors were systemically healthy Caucasians from Russia. V gene TRBV20-1 combines with J gene TRBJ2-1; 7 bases align to TRBD1. The source of this sequence is a man aged 55-75 years in good health. The sequenced material came from blood. CDR3 region: CSAERGPGPNEQFF. In DNA form, the CDR3 reads TGCAGTGCTGAAAGGGGGCCGGGCCCCAATGAGCAGTTCTTC.